Detailed here is one T cell receptor (beta chain). This clonotype was detected ten times or more. No antigen is known for it. It has no much larger one-base neighbor in the sample; base qualities were not kept. This sample is part of a study of neurological immune-mediated disorders (dated by TCRdb to 2018 to 2020). Notes on the research overall: Among the roughly 35 multiple sclerosis patients, relapsing-remitting MS accounted for approximately 31 and secondary progressive MS accounted for 3. The cohort comprised approximately 67 subjects: about 15 HAM/TSP patients, approximately 34 multiple sclerosis patients and approximately 20 healthy controls. Peripheral blood TCR-beta repertoires from patients with HTLV-I-associated myelopathy (HAM/TSP), patients with multiple sclerosis, and healthy controls were compared in the study using UMI-based sequencing. Longitudinal samples, technical triplicates and paired sorted CD4+ and CD8+ T-cell subsets, alongside PBMC samples, were included among the approximately 100 TCR-beta libraries.

For unsorted PBMC libraries, 2 million PBMCs were used after storage in RNAlater at -80 degrees C until RNA extraction. The multiple sclerosis patients were enrolled in a US clinical protocol that used magnetic resonance imaging to evaluate disease progression. PBMCs were separated from peripheral blood using Ficoll-Hypaque density gradient centrifugation and then cryopreserved in liquid nitrogen. The cysteine opens and the phenylalanine closes a CDR3 of 12 amino acids. Only CDR3 DNA remains: 36 bases, in frame from the first base. The germline V gene encodes CDR1 SGHAT and CDR2 FQNNGV. V loses 0 bases, J loses 10 bases, and the germline ends lie 7 bases apart. The research as a whole found: The highest TCR clonal expansion was observed in HAM/TSP patients, whereas the lowest was observed in MS patients, even when compared with healthy controls. The MS cluster was not associated with any clinical or MRI features, and the authors stated that larger cohorts are needed. Repertoires from 18 of 34 MS patients were grouped by phylogenetic analysis into a cluster of related CDR3 sequences, suggesting a possible repertoire-level signature. No identical CDR3 amino acid sequences were shared among expanded clones across subjects, suggesting private TCR-beta repertoires in all groups.

cDNA was synthesized by template-switch 5'RACE using a primer with a 10-nucleotide random unique molecular identifier that tagged each TCR transcript. Each sequencing run produced over 190 million TCR-beta sequences covering 15-18 subjects. The RNeasy kit was used to extract total RNA. The KAPA Real-time Library Amplification kit was used to amplify TCR-beta VDJ regions with primers for the TCR constant region and the 5'RACE anchor. A first PCR added sample indexes and Illumina adaptors, after which a second PCR increased the library yield. The roughly 650 bp TCR product was size-selected on a 2% E-gel SizeSelection system after Ampure bead purification. Before pooling, library quality was checked on a Bioanalyzer, concentration was measured with Qubit, and libraries were quantified with the Kapa Library Quantification kit. Paired-end 2 x 150 bp sequencing of the libraries was performed on an Illumina HiSeq 2500. To increase sequence diversity, about 25-31% phiX was spiked into each library pool. Turning to the authors' computational methods: Quality-filtered reads were processed with the UMI-based MiGEC pipeline, which removed over 80% of raw TCR sequences during error correction. IMGT germline references were used for aligning VDJ genes, and each clonotype was defined as a unique CDR3 amino acid sequence together with its V-J genes. Clonal expansion, Shannon diversity and CDR3 relatedness were evaluated with VDJtools (CalcPairwiseDistances, ClusterSamples), while phylogenetic trees were built in CLCbio workbench. A clone was classed as expanded if it had 8 or more unique UMIs, a cutoff based on coefficient-of-variation modelling across technical triplicates. TCRdb reprocessing: public reads trimmed at Q25 with fastp, clones called with MiXCR, in-frame beta chains kept. CDR3 protein sequences are deduplicated, and each keeps its most common genes and DNA. The V and J calls here are based on TCRdb, not the publication. The sample contains 50,000 to 80,000 distinct CDR3 sequences, roughly 4.8% of them found a single time. 6.5% to 7.5% of the sample is held by the ten biggest clonotypes.

This sequence uses TRBV11-2 and TRBJ2-1; no D gene call is confident. What was sequenced was PBMCs. This clonotype originated in a man aged 25-45 years with multiple sclerosis. The CDR3 here reads CASSLDGREQFF. The nucleotides read TGTGCCAGCAGCTTAGATGGTAGGGAGCAGTTCTTC.